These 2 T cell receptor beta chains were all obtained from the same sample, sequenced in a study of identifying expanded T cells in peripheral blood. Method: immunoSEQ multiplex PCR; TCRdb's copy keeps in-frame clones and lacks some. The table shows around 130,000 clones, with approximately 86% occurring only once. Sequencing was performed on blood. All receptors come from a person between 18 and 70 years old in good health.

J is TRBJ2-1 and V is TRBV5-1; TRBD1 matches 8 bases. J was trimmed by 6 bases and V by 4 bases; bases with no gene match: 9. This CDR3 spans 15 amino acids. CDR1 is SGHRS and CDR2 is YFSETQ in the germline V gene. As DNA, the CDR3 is TGCGCCAGCAGCGAACCGGGACAGGAGAGCAATGAGCAGTTCTTC. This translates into CASSEPGQESNEQFF.

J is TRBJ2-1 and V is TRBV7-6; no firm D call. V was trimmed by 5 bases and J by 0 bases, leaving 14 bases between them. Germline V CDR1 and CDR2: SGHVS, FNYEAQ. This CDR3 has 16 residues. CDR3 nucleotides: TGTGCCAGCAGCACCAGGTTGCAGAGCTCCTACAATGAGCAGTTCTTC. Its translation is CASSTRLQSSYNEQFF.